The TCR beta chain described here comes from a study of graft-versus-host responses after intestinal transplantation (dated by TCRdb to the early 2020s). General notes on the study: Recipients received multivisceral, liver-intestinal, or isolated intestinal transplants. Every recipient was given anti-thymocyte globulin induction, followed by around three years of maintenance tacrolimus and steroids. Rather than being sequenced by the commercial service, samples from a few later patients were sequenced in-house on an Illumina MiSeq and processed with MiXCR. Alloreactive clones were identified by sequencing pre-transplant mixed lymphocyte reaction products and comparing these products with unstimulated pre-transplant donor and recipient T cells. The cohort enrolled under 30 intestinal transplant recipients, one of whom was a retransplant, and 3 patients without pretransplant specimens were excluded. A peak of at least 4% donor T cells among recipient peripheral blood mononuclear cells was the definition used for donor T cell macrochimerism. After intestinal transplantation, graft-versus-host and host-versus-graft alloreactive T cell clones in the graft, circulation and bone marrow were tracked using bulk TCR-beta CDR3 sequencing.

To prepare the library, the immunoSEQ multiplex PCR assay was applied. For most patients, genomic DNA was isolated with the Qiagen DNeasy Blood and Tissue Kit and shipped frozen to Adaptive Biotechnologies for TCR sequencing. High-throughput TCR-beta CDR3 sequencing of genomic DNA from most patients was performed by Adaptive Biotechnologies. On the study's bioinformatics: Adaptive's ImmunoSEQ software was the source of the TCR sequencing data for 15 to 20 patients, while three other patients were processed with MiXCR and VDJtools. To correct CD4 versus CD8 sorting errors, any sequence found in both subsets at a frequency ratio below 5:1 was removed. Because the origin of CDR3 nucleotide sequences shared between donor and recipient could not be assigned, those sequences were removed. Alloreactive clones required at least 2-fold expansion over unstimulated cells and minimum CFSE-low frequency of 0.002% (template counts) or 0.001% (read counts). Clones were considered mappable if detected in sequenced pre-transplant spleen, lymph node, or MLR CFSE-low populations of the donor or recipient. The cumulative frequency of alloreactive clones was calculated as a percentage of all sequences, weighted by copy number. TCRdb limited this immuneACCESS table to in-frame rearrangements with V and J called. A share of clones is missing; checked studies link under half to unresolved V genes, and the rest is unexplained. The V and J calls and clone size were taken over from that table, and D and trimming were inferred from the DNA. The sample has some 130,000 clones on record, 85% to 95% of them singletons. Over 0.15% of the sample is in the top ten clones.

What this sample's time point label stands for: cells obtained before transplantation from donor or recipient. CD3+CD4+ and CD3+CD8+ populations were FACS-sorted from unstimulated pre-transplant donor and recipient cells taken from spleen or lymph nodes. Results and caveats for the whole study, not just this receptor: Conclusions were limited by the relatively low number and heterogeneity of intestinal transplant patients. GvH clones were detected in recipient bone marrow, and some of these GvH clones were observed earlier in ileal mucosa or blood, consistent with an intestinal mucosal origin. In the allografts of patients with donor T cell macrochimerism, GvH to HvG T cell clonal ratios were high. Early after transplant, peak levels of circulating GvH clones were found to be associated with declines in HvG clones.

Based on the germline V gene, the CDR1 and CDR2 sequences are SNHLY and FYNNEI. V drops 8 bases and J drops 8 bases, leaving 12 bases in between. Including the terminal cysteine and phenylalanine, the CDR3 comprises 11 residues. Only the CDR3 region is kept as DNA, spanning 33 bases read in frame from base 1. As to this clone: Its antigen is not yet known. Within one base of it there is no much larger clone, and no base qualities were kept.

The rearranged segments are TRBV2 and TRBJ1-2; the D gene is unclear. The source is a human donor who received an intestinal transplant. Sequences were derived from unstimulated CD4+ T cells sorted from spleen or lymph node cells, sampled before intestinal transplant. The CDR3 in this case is CASSYTRGYTF. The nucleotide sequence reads TGTGCCAGCTCCTACACTCGAGGCTACACCTTC.